This T cell receptor (beta chain) was obtained from a study of cytomegalovirus exposure and HLA in healthy donors. PCR used 60 Vbeta primers and 13 Jbeta primers. Assay used: immunoSEQ multiplex PCR; TCRdb lists only in-frame clones, some missing. The sample consists of over 100,000 clones, roughly three fifths of them appearing once. CDR1 is MNHNY and CDR2 is SVGAGI in the germline V gene (reference sequence). The CDR3 extends over 16 amino acids. J lost 3 bases, V lost 6 bases, and 8 bases had no gene match. The genes are TRBV6-6 and TRBJ2-3; 11 bases map to TRBD2. The sequenced sample consisted of PBMCs. This receptor was obtained from a man between 18 and 35 years old in good health and CMV-seronegative. CDR3 sequence: CASSPTGLAETDTQYF. CDR3 DNA: TGTGCCAGCAGCCCTACGGGACTAGCGGAAACAGATACGCAGTATTTT.